This TCR beta chain was recorded in a study of blood T cell repertoires in COVID-19. Overall study: Donors in the United States, Italy and Spain gave samples during acute or convalescent COVID-19. T cells, B-cell-depleted T cells, or PBMCs supplied cDNA or gDNA.

Trimming pared 7 bases from V and 0 bases from J, leaving 12 bases between. This CDR3 is built from 14 residues. Germline V gene data show CDR1 as MNHEY and CDR2 as SVGAGI. Original methodology: Amplification with reference gene primers provided the estimates of nucleated cell counts. The assay was immunoSEQ multiplex PCR, and TCRdb's table has in-frame clones only and misses some. The V and J calls and clone size come from that table; D and trimming were worked out from the DNA. The table records 150,000 to 200,000 clones, approximately 90% of them present only once. V and J are TRBV6-5 and TRBJ1-2, with D perhaps TRBD1 (5 bases). The origin of this receptor is a woman younger than 45 with acute or convalescent COVID-19. The sequencing input was peripheral blood. The CDR3 DNA is TGTGCCAGCACCCGGACGACAGCTAACTATGGCTACACCTTC. It codes for CASTRTTANYGYTF.